One sample yielded the 26 T cell receptor beta chains listed below, sequenced in a study of beta chain features in type 1 diabetes. Every bit of the isolated RNA underwent reverse transcription, so sequencing read expressed TCRB transcripts. Here immunoSEQ multiplex PCR was the method, and the copy in TCRdb shows in-frame clones only, minus some. The sample consists of 200,000 to 250,000 clones, approximately 10% of them appearing once. Source material: central memory CD4+ T cells from blood. These receptors were obtained from a man in his late teens or twenties in good health.

The chain combines TRBV29-1 with TRBJ2-7, with 7 bases matching TRBD1. The CDR3 spans 14 residues. The germline gives CDR1 SQVTM, CDR2 ANQGSEA. V lost 0 bases to trimming and J lost 6 bases; unmatched junction nucleotides: 8. CDR3 coding DNA: TGCAGCGTTGAAGACCCGTTACAGGGGTCCGAGCAGTACTTC. Translated: CSVEDPLQGSEQYF.

CDR3 residues: CAWRDRGGSSYNEQFF. The CDR3 DNA reads as TGTGCCTGGAGGGACAGGGGTGGTAGCTCCTACAATGAGCAGTTCTTC. The chain employs TRBV30 and TRBJ2-1; 9 bases match TRBD1. V trimming: 3 bases; J trimming: 0 bases; junction bases outside the gene matches: 6. Germline loops: CDR1 GTSNPN, CDR2 SVGIG (reference sequence). CDR3 size: 16 residues.

The CDR3 nucleotides read TGTGCCAGCAGTTTCGACTCAACGCGCTACACCTTC. Translation gives CASSFDSTRYTF. This chain links TRBV6-6 with TRBJ1-2; D call uncertain. Germline V gene lookup returns CDR1 MNHNY and CDR2 SVGAGI (reference sequence). V was cut by 4 bases and J by 9 bases, with 12 bases left in between. This CDR3 has 12 residues.

V and J are TRBV14 and TRBJ2-7, with a tentative D call TRBD1 (7 bases). The CDR3 extends over 17 amino acids. The germline V and J ends were trimmed by 0 bases and 5 bases, with 20 bases remaining between them. Germline CDR1 reads SGHDN; CDR2 reads FVKESK. CDR3: CASSQDWGDRSLNEQYF. CDR3 coding DNA: TGTGCCAGCAGCCAAGATTGGGGGGACAGATCCCTAAACGAGCAGTACTTC.

This clone turned up a few times. CDR3: CASSVQGPGGYTF. For the CDR3, the DNA is TGTGCCAGCAGCGTACAGGGCCCGGGTGGCTACACCTTC. The chain joins TRBV28 to TRBJ1-2, with a weak D call TRBD1 (6 bases). The CDR3 runs 13 residues. CDR1 and CDR2 (germline): MDHEN, SYDVKM. Between the trimmed V and J ends, which lost 6 bases and 7 bases, there was a span of 15 bases.

This clone has a handful of counts. This rearrangement joins TRBV28 to TRBJ2-7; 7 bases align to TRBD1. The length of the CDR3 is 17 residues. Unmatched junction bases numbered 18, after V lost 6 bases and J lost 4 bases. Germline V CDR1 and CDR2: MDHEN, SYDVKM. The CDR3 reads CASSRISGTAGMYEQYF. The CDR3 bases are TGTGCCAGCAGCCGAATATCCGGGACAGCCGGTATGTACGAGCAGTACTTC.

Comments on this clone: Other DNA sequences in this specimen translate into the identical CDR3. V is TRBV5-1 and J is TRBJ2-3, with D perhaps TRBD2 (5 bases). This CDR3 has 12 amino acids. V was cut by 0 bases and J by 6 bases, with 5 bases left in between. From germline, CDR1 is SGHRS and CDR2 YFSETQ. This CDR3 is CASSLGEDTQYF. In DNA, the CDR3 is TGCGCCAGCAGCTTGGGGGAGGATACGCAGTATTTT.

This rearrangement joins TRBV9 to TRBJ2-2; 10 bases agree with TRBD2. Trimming at V came to 4 bases and at J to 6 bases, leaving 9 bases not matched to a gene. This CDR3 region has 16 residues. Germline lookup yields CDR1 SGDLS and CDR2 YYNGEE. Here the CDR3 reads CASSLRLAGGSGELFF. In DNA form, the CDR3 reads TGTGCCAGCAGCCTAAGACTAGCGGGTGGGTCCGGGGAGCTGTTTTTT.

V usage is TRBV7-9 and J usage is TRBJ2-1; either TRBD1 or TRBD2 may supply D (6 bases each). This CDR3 has 17 residues. Deletions cut 3 bases from V and 4 bases from J, with 19 bases between. Per germline, CDR1 SEHNR and CDR2 FQNEAQ (reference sequence). DNA for the CDR3: TGTGCCAGCAGCTTCTCGACGGGGGCGGGGAGATACAATGAGCAGTTCTTC. Its translation is CASSFSTGAGRYNEQFF.

The V call is TRBV19, the J call TRBJ2-3; D is unclear. Germline V gives CDR1 LNHDA, CDR2 SQIVND (reference sequence). V was shortened by 3 bases and J by 8 bases, with 15 bases between the two germline ends. CDR3 length: 14 residues. The CDR3, as DNA: TGTGCCAGTAGTATCTACCAGGACGACGGTACGCAGTATTTT. This gives the protein CASSIYQDDGTQYF.

The gene calls are TRBV5-1 and TRBJ2-5, with TRBD1 matching 7 bases. Germline-derived CDR1 and CDR2 are SGHRS and YFSETQ. The CDR3 length is 14 residues. V lost 2 bases and J lost 0; bases outside the gene matches: 1. The CDR3 reads CASSFQGDQETQYF. CDR3 bases: TGCGCCAGCAGCTTTCAGGGGGACCAAGAGACCCAGTACTTC.

The sample holds a few counts of this clone. The rearrangement links TRBV28 to TRBJ2-3; the match to TRBD2 covers 10 bases. J was trimmed by 7 bases and V by 1 base; bases with no gene match: 8. The CDR3 has 16 residues. CDR1 MDHEN and CDR2 SYDVKM come from the germline V gene. The DNA of the CDR3 is TGTGCCAGCAGTTTATTCGCGATTAGCGGGAGGAATACGCAGTATTTT. Protein: CASSLFAISGRNTQYF. Full variable domain (outside the CDR3, taken from reference TRBV28 and TRBJ2-3): DVKVTQSSRYLVKRTGEKVFLECVQDMDHENMFWYRQDPGLGLRLIYFSYDVKMKEKGDIPEGYSVSREKKERFSLILESASTNQTSMYLCASSLFAISGRNTQYFGPGTRLTVL.

The table lists this clone with many counts. The chain is built from TRBV29-1 and TRBJ2-7; weak D call: TRBD1 (7 bases). Germline V gene sequence: CDR1 SQVTM, CDR2 ANQGSEA. The CDR3 is made up of 16 amino acids. The V and J ends lost 7 bases and 4 bases respectively, with 26 bases between them. The CDR3 sequence: CSGQIRTSRGQYEQYF. The CDR3 nucleotides are TGCAGCGGCCAGATAAGAACTAGCAGGGGACAGTACGAGCAGTACTTC.

The chain is built from TRBV7-8 and TRBJ1-5; D unresolved. CDR1 is SGHVS and CDR2 is FQNEAQ in the germline V gene. There are 13 residues in the CDR3. V gave up 2 bases and J gave up 5 bases, with 7 bases separating them. CDR3 sequence reads: CASSLSPDQPQHF. CDR3 DNA sequence: TGTGCCAGCAGCTTATCTCCAGATCAGCCCCAGCATTTT.

This clone was recorded a few times. The chain joins TRBV30 to TRBJ2-7, with 11 positions matching TRBD2. This CDR3 is 17 amino acids long. Germline CDR1 reads GTSNPN; CDR2 reads SVGIG (reference sequence). J gave up 2 bases and V 2 bases, and 11 bases lay outside the gene matches. In DNA form, the CDR3 reads TGTGCCTGGAGTACAGGGACTAGCGGATGGGGTACCTACGAGCAGTACTTC. The encoded protein is CAWSTGTSGWGTYEQYF.

This chain joins TRBV14 and TRBJ2-1; weak D call: TRBD1 (6 bases). Trimming pared 1 base from V and 9 bases from J, leaving 25 bases between. Per germline, CDR1 SGHDN and CDR2 FVKESK. This CDR3 region has 18 residues. The CDR3 nucleotides read TGTGCCAGCAGCCAAGGCGAATGGTTACAGGGATTACGCGCTGAGCAGTTCTTC. Translating gives CASSQGEWLQGLRAEQFF.

The chain recombines TRBV30 with TRBJ2-7; the D gene is possibly TRBD1 (6 bases). The germline V gene has CDR1 GTSNPN and CDR2 SVGIG (reference sequence). V was shortened by 4 bases and J by 0 bases, with 16 bases between the two germline ends. This CDR3 has 15 residues. CDR3 protein: CAWTKQGAYSYEQYF. Written as DNA, the CDR3 is TGTGCCTGGACCAAACAGGGCGCATACTCCTACGAGCAGTACTTC.

This clone occurred a few times. The chain's CDR3 is CASSPSSLGGAMNTEAFF. The DNA for the CDR3 is TGTGCCAGCAGTCCCTCGTCGCTCGGGGGGGCGATGAACACTGAAGCTTTCTTT. The chain recombines TRBV9 with TRBJ1-1; weak D call: TRBD1 (6 bases). V was pared by 5 bases and J by 0 bases, with 23 bases between. This CDR3 has 18 residues. Germline lookup yields CDR1 SGDLS and CDR2 YYNGEE.

V and J are TRBV5-6 and TRBJ1-1; D remains ambiguous. This CDR3 contains 17 residues. V was pared by 8 bases and J by 6 bases, with 29 bases between. CDR1 and CDR2 from the germline V gene are SGHDT and YYEEEE. CDR3: CASHIMSVMGQSAEAFF. DNA for the CDR3: TGTGCCAGTCACATTATGTCGGTCATGGGTCAGAGCGCTGAAGCTTTCTTT.

This clone has ten or more counts. This clone may be a read error of a much larger clone one base away. The genes are TRBV30 and TRBJ1-2; the match to TRBD1 covers 10 bases. V was clipped by 4 bases and J by 7 bases; unmatched bases: 12. The germline gives CDR1 GTSNPN, CDR2 SVGIG (reference sequence). The CDR3 sequence is 15 residues long. This chain's CDR3 is CAWIRDRGSSRGYTF. CDR3 in DNA: TGTGCCTGGATCCGGGACAGGGGCTCTAGTCGTGGCTACACCTTC.

A few counts support this clone. J is TRBJ1-2 and V is TRBV5-4; D uncertain. CDR3 length: 14 residues. Trimming took 0 bases from V and 2 from J, leaving 8 bases between them. Germline V gene lookup returns CDR1 SGHNT and CDR2 YYREEE (reference sequence). CDR3 nucleotides: TGTGCCAGCAGCTTGGCCCGGGGAAACTATGGCTACACCTTC. Translation gives CASSLARGNYGYTF.

This clone has ten or more counts. V is TRBV18 and J is TRBJ2-3, with 9 positions matching TRBD1. The V and J ends lost 1 base and 6 bases, in that order; junction bases with no gene match: 8. This CDR3 is 16 amino acids long. CDR1 is KGHSH and CDR2 is LQKENI in the germline V gene. The DNA of the CDR3 is TGTGCCAGCTCACCACGCCGGGACAGGGAGTTTGATACGCAGTATTTT. Amino acid sequence: CASSPRRDREFDTQYF.

Many counts were recorded for this clone. J is TRBJ2-7 and V is TRBV4-2; TRBD1 aligns across 10 bases. After removal of 4 bases from V and 4 bases from J, the junction contained 10 bases not matched to a gene. Germline V gene lookup returns CDR1 LGHNA and CDR2 YNFKEQ. This CDR3 comprises 16 residues. The CDR3 spells CASSRNLGQGEYEQYF. CDR3 in DNA: TGTGCCAGCAGCCGGAACCTAGGACAGGGGGAATACGAGCAGTACTTC.

This clone came up a few times. The genes are TRBV18 and TRBJ2-7, with a weak D call TRBD1 (6 bases). Per germline, CDR1 KGHSH and CDR2 LQKENI. The V end was cut by 2 bases, the J end by 2 bases, with 10 bases between. The CDR3 is made up of 14 amino acids. In DNA, the CDR3 is TGTGCCAGCTCACCAAACAGGGCACCCTACGAGCAGTACTTC. This encodes CASSPNRAPYEQYF. The full variable domain, completed using reference TRBV18 and TRBJ2-7, is NAGVMQNPRHLVRRRGQEARLRCSPMKGHSHVYWYRQLPEEGLKFMVYLQKENIIDESGMPKERFSAEFPKEGPSILRIQQVVRGDSAAYFCASSPNRAPYEQYFGPGTRLTVT.

The chain couples TRBV29-1 to TRBJ2-5, with TRBD1 identical over 10 bases. The J call may be wrong; the DNA end is better matched by TRBJ2-7. The CDR3 sequence is 14 residues long. Germline V gene sequence: CDR1 SQVTM, CDR2 ANQGSEA. The CDR3 protein is CSVAPDRGRDEQYF. The CDR3 bases are TGCAGCGTCGCTCCCGACAGGGGGCGCGACGAGCAGTACTTC.

The rearrangement joins TRBV6-5 to TRBJ2-1, with a possible D match to TRBD1 (6 bases). CDR1 and CDR2 (germline): MNHEY, SVGAGI. Trimming left V 6 bases short and J 2 bases short, with 11 bases between. The CDR3 totals 14 residues. Here the CDR3 reads CASREAGAYNEQFF. CDR3 DNA: TGTGCCAGCAGGGAGGCAGGGGCCTACAATGAGCAGTTCTTC.